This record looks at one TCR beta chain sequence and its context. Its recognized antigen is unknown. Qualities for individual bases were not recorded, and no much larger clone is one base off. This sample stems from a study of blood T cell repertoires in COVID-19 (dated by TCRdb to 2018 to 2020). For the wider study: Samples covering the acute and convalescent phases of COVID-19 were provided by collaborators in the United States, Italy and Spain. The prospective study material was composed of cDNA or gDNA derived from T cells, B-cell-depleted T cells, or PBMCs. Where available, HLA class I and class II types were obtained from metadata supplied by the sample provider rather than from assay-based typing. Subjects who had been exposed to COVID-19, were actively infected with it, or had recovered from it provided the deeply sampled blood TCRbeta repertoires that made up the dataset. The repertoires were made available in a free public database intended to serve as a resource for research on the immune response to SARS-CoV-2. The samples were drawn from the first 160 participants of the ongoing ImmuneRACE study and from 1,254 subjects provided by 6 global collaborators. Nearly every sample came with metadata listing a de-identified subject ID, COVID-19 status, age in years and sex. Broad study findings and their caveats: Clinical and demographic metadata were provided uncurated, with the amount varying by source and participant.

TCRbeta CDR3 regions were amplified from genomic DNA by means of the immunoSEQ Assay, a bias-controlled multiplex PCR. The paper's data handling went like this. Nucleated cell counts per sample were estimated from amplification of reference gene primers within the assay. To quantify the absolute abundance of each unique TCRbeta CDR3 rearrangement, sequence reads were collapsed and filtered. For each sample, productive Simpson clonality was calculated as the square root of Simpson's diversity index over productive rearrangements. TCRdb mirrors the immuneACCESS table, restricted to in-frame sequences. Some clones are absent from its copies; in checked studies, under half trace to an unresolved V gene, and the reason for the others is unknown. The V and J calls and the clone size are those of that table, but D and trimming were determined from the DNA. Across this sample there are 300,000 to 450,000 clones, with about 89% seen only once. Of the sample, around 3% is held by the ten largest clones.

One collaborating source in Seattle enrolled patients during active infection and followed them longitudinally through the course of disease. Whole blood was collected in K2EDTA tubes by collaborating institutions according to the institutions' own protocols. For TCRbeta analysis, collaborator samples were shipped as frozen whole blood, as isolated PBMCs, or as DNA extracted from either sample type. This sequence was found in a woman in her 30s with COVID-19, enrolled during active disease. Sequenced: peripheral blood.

In nucleotide form, the sequence is TGTGCCACCAGCAGAGGAGGGGGGGCGAACACTGAAGCTTTCTTT. This codes for CATSRGGGANTEAFF. This sequence uses TRBV15 and TRBJ1-1, and perhaps TRBD1 as D gene, on 6 matching bases. Inclusive of the bounding cysteine and phenylalanine, the CDR3 is 15 residues long. The retained sequence is limited to the CDR3, 45 bases, with the frame set at the first base. CDR1 and CDR2, looked up from the germline V gene (reference sequence), are LNHNV and YYDKDF. Trimming costs V 1 base and J 1 base, and their ends lie 10 bases apart.